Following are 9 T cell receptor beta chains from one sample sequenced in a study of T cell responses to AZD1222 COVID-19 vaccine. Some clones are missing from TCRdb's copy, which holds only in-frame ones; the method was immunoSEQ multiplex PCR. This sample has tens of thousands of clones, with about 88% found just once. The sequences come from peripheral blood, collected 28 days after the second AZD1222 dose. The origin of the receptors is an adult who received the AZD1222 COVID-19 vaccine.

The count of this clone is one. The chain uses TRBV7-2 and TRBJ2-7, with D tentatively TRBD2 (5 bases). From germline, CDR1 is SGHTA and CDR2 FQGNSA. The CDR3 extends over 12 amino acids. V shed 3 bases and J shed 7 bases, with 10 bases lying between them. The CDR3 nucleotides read TGTGCCAGCAGCTTTCCCCCGGGAGAGCAGTACTTC. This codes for CASSFPPGEQYF.

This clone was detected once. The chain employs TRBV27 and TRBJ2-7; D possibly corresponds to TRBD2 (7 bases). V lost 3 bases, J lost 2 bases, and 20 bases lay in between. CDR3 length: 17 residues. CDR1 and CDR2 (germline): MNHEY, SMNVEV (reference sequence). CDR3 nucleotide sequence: TGTGCCAGCAGTTTGGGGGCGGGAGCAGGAAGGACCTACGAGCAGTACTTC. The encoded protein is CASSLGAGAGRTYEQYF.

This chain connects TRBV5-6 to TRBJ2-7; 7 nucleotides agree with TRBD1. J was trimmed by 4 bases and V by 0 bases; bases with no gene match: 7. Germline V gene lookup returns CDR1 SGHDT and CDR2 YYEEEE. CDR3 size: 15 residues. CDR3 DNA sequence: TGTGCCAGCAGCTTGGGGCGGACAGGAGGATACGAGCAGTACTTC. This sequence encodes CASSLGRTGGYEQYF.

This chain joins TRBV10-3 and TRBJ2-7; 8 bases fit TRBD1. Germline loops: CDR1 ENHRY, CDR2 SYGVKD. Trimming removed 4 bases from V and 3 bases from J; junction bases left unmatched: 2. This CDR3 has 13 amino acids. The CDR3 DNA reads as TGTGCCATCAGTGGCGGGACAGGCTACGAGCAGTACTTC. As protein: CAISGGTGYEQYF.

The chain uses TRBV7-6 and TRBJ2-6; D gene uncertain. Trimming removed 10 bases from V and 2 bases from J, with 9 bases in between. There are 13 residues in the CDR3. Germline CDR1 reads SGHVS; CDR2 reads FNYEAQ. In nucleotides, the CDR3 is TGTGCCACCGAAATACCTGGGGCCAACGTCCTGACTTTC. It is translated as CATEIPGANVLTF.

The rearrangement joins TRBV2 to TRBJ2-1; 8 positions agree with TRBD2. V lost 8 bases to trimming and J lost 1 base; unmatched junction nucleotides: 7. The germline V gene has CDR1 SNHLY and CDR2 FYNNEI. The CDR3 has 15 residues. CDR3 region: CASDPGTSSYNEQFF. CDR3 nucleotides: TGTGCCAGCGACCCCGGGACTAGTTCCTACAATGAGCAGTTCTTC.

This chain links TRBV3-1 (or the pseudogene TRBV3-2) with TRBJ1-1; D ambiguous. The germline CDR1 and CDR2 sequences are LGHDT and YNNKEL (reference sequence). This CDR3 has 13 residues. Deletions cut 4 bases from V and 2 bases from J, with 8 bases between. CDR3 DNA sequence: TGTGCCAGCAGCCGTGAGGGTAACACTGAAGCTTTCTTT. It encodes CASSREGNTEAFF.

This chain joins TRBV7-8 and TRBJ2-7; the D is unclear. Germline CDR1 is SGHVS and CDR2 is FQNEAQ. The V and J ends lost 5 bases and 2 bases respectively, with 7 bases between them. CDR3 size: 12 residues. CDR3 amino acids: CASSLTPYEQYF. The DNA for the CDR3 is TGTGCCAGCAGCCTTACACCCTACGAGCAGTACTTC.

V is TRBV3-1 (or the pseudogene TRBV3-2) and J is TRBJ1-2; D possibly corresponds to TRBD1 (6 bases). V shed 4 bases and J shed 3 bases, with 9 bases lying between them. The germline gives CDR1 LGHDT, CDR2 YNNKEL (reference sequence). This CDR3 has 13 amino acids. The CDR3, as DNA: TGTGCCAGCAGCCGGGACACGGACTATGGCTACACCTTC. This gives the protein CASSRDTDYGYTF.